Shown below are 28 T cell receptor beta chains from a single sample sequenced in a study of sequential checkpoint blockade in melanoma. Treatment defined: randomized to nivolumab then ipilimumab (arm A) or the reverse (arm B). TCRdb's copy holds only in-frame clones and misses some; the assay was immunoSEQ multiplex PCR. The profile shows 9,500 to 15,000 clones, roughly 80% of them singletons. The sample consisted of CD8+ T cells sorted from blood (inferred from file names), taken from a patient given nivolumab and ipilimumab in sequence. The receptors were gathered from a human donor with melanoma.

The chain recombines TRBV5-1 with TRBJ2-7; no reliable D call. The germline V and J ends were trimmed by 0 bases and 4 bases, with 5 bases remaining between them. This CDR3 comprises 12 residues. The germline V gene encodes CDR1 SGHRS and CDR2 YFSETQ. CDR3 sequence: CASSLDGYEQYF. The CDR3 region has the DNA TGCGCCAGCAGCTTGGACGGTTACGAGCAGTACTTC.

The CDR3 loop reads CASSKVATVRICGSNQPQHF. The CDR3 DNA is TGTGCCAGCAGCAAAGTCGCGACAGTTCGGATATGCGGTAGCAATCAGCCCCAGCATTTT. This chain joins TRBV21-1 and TRBJ1-5; the D call in the table, TRBD1, was not verified against the DNA. TRBV21-1 corresponds to a pseudogene. The CDR3 consists of 20 residues.

This sequence joins TRBV4-3 and TRBJ2-7; 7 bases align to TRBD2. Germline CDR1 and CDR2: LGHNA and YSLEER. The V gene end was trimmed by 0 bases and the J gene end by 2 bases; junction bases not matched to a gene: 4. This CDR3 is 15 amino acids long. The CDR3 loop is CASSQDSGFPYEQYF. The CDR3 bases are TGCGCCAGCAGCCAAGATAGCGGGTTTCCCTACGAGCAGTACTTC.

V gene TRBV5-8 combines with J gene TRBJ2-1; 7 bases are a match to TRBD1. CDR1 is SGHTS and CDR2 is YDEGEE in the germline V gene. This CDR3 region has 16 residues. With V trimmed by 1 base and J by 7 bases, 11 bases remained unmatched. Here the CDR3 DNA reads TGTGCCAGCAGCTTGTACCCAGGGGGAGTTAATAATGAGCAGTTCTTC. Translation gives CASSLYPGGVNNEQFF.

The chain couples TRBV5-5 to TRBJ1-4; D gene unclear. This CDR3 contains 15 residues. The germline gives CDR1 SGHKS, CDR2 YYEKEE (reference sequence). V lost 2 bases and J lost 8, with 16 bases in between. CDR3 sequence: CASSFSPGNGEKLFF. The CDR3 DNA sequence: TGTGCCAGCAGCTTTTCTCCCGGGAATGGAGAAAAACTGTTTTTT.

This chain links TRBV2 with TRBJ1-5; a weak D match, TRBD1 (6 bases). The CDR3 length is 13 residues. Germline CDR1 is SNHLY and CDR2 is FYNNEI. The V gene lost 8 bases and the J gene lost 7 bases, with 15 bases spanning the gap. CDR3 nucleotide sequence: TGTGCCAGCGGTACAGGGTTTGAACAGCCCCAGCATTTT. It encodes CASGTGFEQPQHF.

The V gene is TRBV13, the J gene TRBJ1-4; possible D gene TRBD1, 5 bases. CDR1 PRHDT and CDR2 FYEKMQ come from the germline V gene (reference sequence). The CDR3 extends over 17 amino acids. V was pared by 0 bases and J by 0 bases, with 11 bases between. The CDR3 spells CASSLGWGETTNEKLFF. The CDR3 DNA sequence: TGTGCCAGCAGCTTAGGATGGGGGGAAACAACTAATGAAAAACTGTTTTTT.

This clone was counted a single time. The CDR3 spells CASSYSSGDYGYTF. CDR3 sequence (DNA): TGTGCCAGCAGTTACTCATCAGGGGACTATGGCTACACCTTC. The genes are TRBV6-6 and TRBJ1-2; the D gene is possibly TRBD1 (6 bases). The CDR3 sequence is 14 residues long. Germline V gene data show CDR1 as MNHNY and CDR2 as SVGAGI (reference sequence). Trimming stripped 0 bases from V and 3 bases from J, with 8 bases between.

The V call is TRBV1, the J call TRBJ2-1; the table's D gene call, TRBD1, was not cross checked with the DNA. TRBV1 counts as a pseudogene. This CDR3 spans 19 amino acids. The CDR3 nucleotides read TGCACCAGCAGCCAAGATCAAATCCCCACAGGGTTTCCCTACAATGAGCAGTTCTTC. It yields the protein CTSSQDQIPTGFPYNEQFF.

CDR3 loop: CASSDTGSTDTQYF. Here the CDR3 DNA reads TGTGCCAGCAGTGATACGGGAAGCACAGATACGCAGTATTTT. This rearrangement joins TRBV6-4 to TRBJ2-3; D is possibly TRBD2 (5 bases). V dropped 3 bases and J dropped 0 bases, with 7 bases sitting between them. Germline V gene data show CDR1 as MRHNA and CDR2 as SNTAGT. The CDR3 totals 14 residues.

The J gene is TRBJ1-5, the V gene TRBV6-1; D might be TRBD1 (6 bases). Germline V gives CDR1 MNHNS, CDR2 SASEGT. V was shortened by 2 bases and J by 1 base, with 9 bases between the two germline ends. CDR3 length equals 15 residues. CDR3 DNA: TGTGCCAGCAGTGAATCAGGGGAGAGCAATCAGCCCCAGCATTTT. Its translation is CASSESGESNQPQHF.

The rearrangement joins TRBV7-9 to TRBJ2-2; TRBD2 is a possible D gene (5 bases). The CDR3 contains 17 residues. Trimming pared 4 bases from V and 6 bases from J, leaving 21 bases between. Germline V gives CDR1 SEHNR, CDR2 FQNEAQ (reference sequence). CDR3 nucleotides: TGTGCCAGCAGCTCCAATCTGGATACTAGGAAACCCGGGGAGCTGTTTTTT. It translates to CASSSNLDTRKPGELFF. The variable domain in full, with the rest retrieved from reference TRBV7-9 and TRBJ2-2, is DTGVSQNPRHKITKRGQNVTFRCDPISEHNRLYWYRQTLGQGPEFLTYFQNEAQLEKSRLLSDRFSAERPKGSFSTLEIQRTEQGDSAMYLCASSSNLDTRKPGELFFGEGSRLTVL.

The J gene is TRBJ1-6, the V gene TRBV6-5; 7 positions agree with TRBD1. The CDR3 has 15 residues. V shed 6 bases, J shed 5 bases, and the junction held 7 bases outside the gene matches. CDR1 MNHEY and CDR2 SVGAGI come from the germline V gene. The DNA of the CDR3 is TGTGCCAGCAGGATAAACAGGGGTAATAATTCACCCCTCCACTTT. It translates to CASRINRGNNSPLHF.

J is TRBJ2-5 and V is TRBV6-1, with D hard to call. The ends were cut back, 0 bases at V and 1 base at J, with 9 bases in the middle. Germline CDR1 reads MNHNS; CDR2 reads SASEGT. The CDR3 has 15 residues. CDR3 protein: CASSEAQYSQETQYF. DNA for the CDR3: TGTGCCAGCAGTGAAGCGCAATACAGCCAAGAGACCCAGTACTTC.

The genes are TRBV6-1 and TRBJ2-7; 9 nucleotides agree with TRBD1. The V gene end was trimmed by 11 bases and the J gene end by 2 bases; junction bases not matched to a gene: 13. The CDR3 loop spans 15 amino acids. Per germline, CDR1 MNHNS and CDR2 SASEGT. CDR3 coding DNA: TGTGCCCCTCATACCGGGACAGGGTTTCCCTACGAGCAGTACTTC. Translated: CAPHTGTGFPYEQYF.

This chain joins TRBV7-2 and TRBJ1-1; D might be TRBD1 (5 bases). This CDR3 is built from 16 residues. Deletions cut 1 base from V and 0 bases from J, with 12 bases between. CDR1 is SGHTA, CDR2 FQGNSA, per germline. The CDR3 nucleotides read TGTGCCAGCAGCTTAGGAATTCAGGGCATGAACACTGAAGCTTTCTTT. Translating it yields CASSLGIQGMNTEAFF. The full variable domain, in which reference TRBV7-2 and TRBJ1-1 provide the parts outside the CDR3, is GAGVSQSPSNKVTEKGKDVELRCDPISGHTALYWYRQSLGQGLEFLIYFQGNSAPDKSGLPSDRFSAERTGGSVSTLTIQRTQQEDSAVYLCASSLGIQGMNTEAFFGQGTRLTVV.

The chain combines TRBV6-1 with TRBJ2-1; D is possibly TRBD1 (5 bases). CDR1 is MNHNS, CDR2 SASEGT, per germline. The CDR3 covers 12 residues. The V end was cut by 8 bases, the J end by 15 bases, with 20 bases between. CDR3 residues: CASGAAPPPLFF. DNA for the CDR3: TGTGCCAGCGGGGCGGCACCCCCCCCTTTGTTCTTC.

This chain links TRBV18 with TRBJ1-2, with 10 positions matching TRBD1. J lost 8 bases, V lost 7 bases, and 10 bases had no gene match. The CDR3 has 14 residues. Germline assignment: CDR1 KGHSH and CDR2 LQKENI. The CDR3 nucleotides are TGTGCCAGCTTCACCGAGGGGACAGGGGTCGGCTACACCTTC. Protein sequence: CASFTEGTGVGYTF.

Here the CDR3 reads CASSPRAGELDSPLHF. CDR3 nucleotide sequence: TGTGCCAGCAGCCCCCGGGCAGGGGAGTTGGACTCACCCCTCCACTTT. V is TRBV7-9 and J is TRBJ1-6, with a tentative D call TRBD1 (6 bases). CDR1 is SEHNR and CDR2 is FQNEAQ in the germline V gene (reference sequence). Trimming shortened V by 5 bases and J by 10 bases, and 21 bases separated the two germline ends. There are 16 residues in the CDR3.

Relative to its sample, this clone is medium-sized. The chain is built from TRBV28 and TRBJ2-7, with D possibly matching TRBD2 (6 bases). There are 13 residues in the CDR3. CDR1 and CDR2 (germline): MDHEN, SYDVKM. V was clipped by 3 bases and J by 3 bases, with 9 bases between them. CDR3 residues: CASSLRGLYEQYF. The CDR3 DNA reads TGTGCCAGCAGTTTGCGGGGCCTCTACGAGCAGTACTTC.

The chain couples TRBV7-8 to TRBJ2-1; the match to TRBD2 covers 9 bases. The J segment lost 6 bases and the V segment lost 8 bases, leaving 5 bases of the junction unmatched. CDR1 is SGHVS, CDR2 FQNEAQ, per germline. This CDR3 has 13 amino acids. As DNA, the CDR3 is TGTGCCAGCGGTCGACTAGCGGCCAATGAGCAGTTCTTC. This codes for CASGRLAANEQFF.

V usage is TRBV6-1 and J usage is TRBJ2-1; 9 bases are a match to TRBD1. Germline loops: CDR1 MNHNS, CDR2 SASEGT. The CDR3 has 16 residues. V trimming: 2 bases; J trimming: 8 bases; junction bases outside the gene matches: 10. CDR3 loop: CASSESIGTGLDEQFF. In nucleotides, the CDR3 is TGTGCCAGCAGTGAAAGCATAGGGACAGGGTTGGATGAGCAGTTCTTC.

The chain combines TRBV5-5 with TRBJ1-2; 11 bases agree with TRBD1. The CDR3 spans 15 residues. Germline V gene data show CDR1 as SGHKS and CDR2 as YYEKEE (reference sequence). With 0 bases clipped from V and 4 bases from J, the junction kept 2 bases outside the gene matches. CDR3 coding DNA: TGTGCCAGCAGCTTGGAGGACAGGGGGCCCTATGGCTACACCTTC. This translates into CASSLEDRGPYGYTF.

This clone was recorded only once. J is TRBJ2-7 and V is TRBV7-2; tentative D call: TRBD2 (6 bases). This CDR3 has 13 residues. The germline V gene encodes CDR1 SGHTA and CDR2 FQGNSA. Deletions cut 1 base from V and 6 bases from J, with 10 bases between. In DNA, the CDR3 is TGTGCCAGCAGCTTAGTAGGAGGGGCCGAGCAGTACTTC. This sequence encodes CASSLVGGAEQYF. Drawing the rest from reference TRBV7-2 and TRBJ2-7, the complete variable domain is GAGVSQSPSNKVTEKGKDVELRCDPISGHTALYWYRQSLGQGLEFLIYFQGNSAPDKSGLPSDRFSAERTGGSVSTLTIQRTQQEDSAVYLCASSLVGGAEQYFGPGTRLTVT.

The chain couples TRBV4-1 to TRBJ2-7, with 8 bases identical to TRBD1. The CDR3 extends over 15 amino acids. Per germline, CDR1 MGHRA and CDR2 YSYEKL. V trimming: 1 base; J trimming: 3 bases; junction bases outside the gene matches: 5. The DNA of the CDR3 is TGCGCCAGCAGCCAAGGCCCGGACAGGGACTACGAGCAGTACTTC. Encoded protein: CASSQGPDRDYEQYF.

The V gene is TRBV4-2, the J gene TRBJ2-4; TRBD2 agrees at 7 bases. Germline CDR1 is LGHNA and CDR2 is YNFKEQ. J was trimmed by 7 bases and V by 0 bases; bases with no gene match: 3. The CDR3 covers 14 residues. DNA of the CDR3: TGTGCCAGCAGCCAAGACCGGGGAGGGAACATTCAGTACTTC. Its translation is CASSQDRGGNIQYF.

The chain combines TRBV29-1 with TRBJ1-1, with TRBD1 matching 9 bases. J was trimmed by 8 bases and V by 2 bases; bases with no gene match: 3. Looked up from germline, CDR1 is SQVTM and CDR2 is ANQGSEA. The CDR3 has 12 residues. The CDR3 here is CSVEPGTGEAFF. The CDR3 DNA follows: TGCAGCGTTGAACCGGGGACAGGGGAAGCTTTCTTT.

The CDR3 nucleotides are TGTGCCAGCAGCTTGTGGTCAGGTGGAGAGACCCAGTACTTC. Protein sequence: CASSLWSGGETQYF. The chain uses TRBV5-4 and TRBJ2-5, with D unresolved. The CDR3 consists of 14 residues. The germline CDR1 and CDR2 sequences are SGHNT and YYREEE (reference sequence). Between the trimmed V and J ends, which lost 1 base and 4 bases, there was a span of 11 bases. Together with reference TRBV5-4 and TRBJ2-5, the CDR3 gives the full variable domain: ETGVTQSPTHLIKTRGQQVTLRCSSQSGHNTVSWYQQALGQGPQFIFQYYREEENGRGNFPPRFSGLQFPNYSSELNVNALELDDSALYLCASSLWSGGETQYFGPGTRLLVL.